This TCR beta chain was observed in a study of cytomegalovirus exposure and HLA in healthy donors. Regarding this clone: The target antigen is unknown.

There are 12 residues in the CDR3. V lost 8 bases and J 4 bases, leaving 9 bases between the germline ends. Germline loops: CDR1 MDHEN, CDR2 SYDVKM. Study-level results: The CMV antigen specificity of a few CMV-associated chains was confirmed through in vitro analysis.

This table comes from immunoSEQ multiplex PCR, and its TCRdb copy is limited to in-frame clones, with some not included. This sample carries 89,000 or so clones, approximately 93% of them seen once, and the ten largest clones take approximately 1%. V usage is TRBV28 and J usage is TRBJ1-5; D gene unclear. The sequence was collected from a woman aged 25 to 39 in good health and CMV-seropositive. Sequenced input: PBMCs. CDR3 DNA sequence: TGTGCCAGCCGGGGAAGTAATCAGCCCCAGCATTTT. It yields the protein CASRGSNQPQHF.